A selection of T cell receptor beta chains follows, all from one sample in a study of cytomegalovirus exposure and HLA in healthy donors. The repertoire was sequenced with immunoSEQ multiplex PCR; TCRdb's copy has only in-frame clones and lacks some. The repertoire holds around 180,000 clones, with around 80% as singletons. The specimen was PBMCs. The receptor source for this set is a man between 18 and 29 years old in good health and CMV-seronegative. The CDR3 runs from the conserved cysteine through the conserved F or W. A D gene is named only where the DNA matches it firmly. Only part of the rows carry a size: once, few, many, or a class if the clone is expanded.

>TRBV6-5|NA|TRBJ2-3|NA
CASSFRIDSTQYF
TGTGCCAGCAGTTTCCGCATTGATAGTACGCAGTATTTT
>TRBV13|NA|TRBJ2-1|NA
CASSRDNEQFF
TGTGCCAGCAGCCGCGACAATGAGCAGTTCTTC
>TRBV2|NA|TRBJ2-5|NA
CASRGVAAQETQYF
TGTGCCAGCAGGGGAGTAGCGGCCCAAGAGACCCAGTACTTC
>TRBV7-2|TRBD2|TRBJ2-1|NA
CASSSGLAGSNEQFF
TGTGCCAGCAGCTCCGGACTAGCGGGTTCCAATGAGCAGTTCTTC
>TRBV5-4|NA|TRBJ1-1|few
CASSSPGQGVRTEAFF
TGTGCCAGCAGCTCCCCGGGACAAGGGGTAAGGACTGAAGCTTTCTTT
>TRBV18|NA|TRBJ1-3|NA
CASGRGPLSGNTIYF
TGTGCCAGCGGGCGGGGCCCTCTCTCTGGAAACACCATATATTTT
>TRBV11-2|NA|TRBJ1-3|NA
CASSPWTERNTIYF
TGTGCCAGCAGCCCATGGACTGAAAGAAACACCATATATTTT
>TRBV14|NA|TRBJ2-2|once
CASSQVWRPDTGELFF
TGTGCCAGCAGCCAAGTTTGGAGACCTGACACCGGGGAGCTGTTTTTT
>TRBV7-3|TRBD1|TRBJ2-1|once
CASSRLGTGNEQFF
TGTGCCAGCAGCCGGCTTGGGACAGGGAATGAGCAGTTCTTC
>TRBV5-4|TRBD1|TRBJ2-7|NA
CASSPRDRSYEQYF
TGTGCCAGCAGCCCGCGGGACAGGTCCTACGAGCAGTACTTC
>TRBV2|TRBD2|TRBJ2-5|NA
CASILTSGGPGETQYF
TGTGCCAGTATACTAACAAGCGGGGGGCCGGGAGAGACCCAGTACTTC
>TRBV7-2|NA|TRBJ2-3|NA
CASSPREWTDTQYF
TGTGCCAGCAGCCCGCGTGAGTGGACAGATACGCAGTATTTT
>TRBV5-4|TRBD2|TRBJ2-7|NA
CASSDGTSGSRLYEQYF
TGTGCCAGCAGCGACGGGACTAGCGGGAGTAGGCTCTACGAGCAGTACTTC
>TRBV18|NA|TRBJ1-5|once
CASSGGYLDNQPQHF
TGTGCCAGCTCCGGGGGGTATCTTGACAATCAGCCCCAGCATTTT
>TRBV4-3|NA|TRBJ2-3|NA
CASSSLIARSTDTQYF
TGCGCCAGCAGCAGCCTGATAGCCAGAAGCACAGATACGCAGTATTTT
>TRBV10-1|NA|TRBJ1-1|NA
CASSEAPGQLNTEAFF
TGCGCCAGCAGTGAGGCGCCGGGACAATTGAACACTGAAGCTTTCTTT
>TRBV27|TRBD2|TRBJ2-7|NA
CASRALAGEQYF
TGTGCCAGCCGTGCGCTAGCGGGAGAGCAGTACTTC
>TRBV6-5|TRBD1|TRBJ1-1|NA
CASSLTGVTEAFF
TGTGCCAGCAGTTTAACAGGGGTCACTGAAGCTTTCTTT
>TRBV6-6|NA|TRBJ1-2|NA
CASSQQSFYGYTF
TGTGCCAGCAGTCAACAGTCTTTCTATGGCTACACCTTC
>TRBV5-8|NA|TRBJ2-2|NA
CASSLATTWTVNTGELFF
TGTGCCAGCAGCTTGGCCACTACCTGGACAGTGAACACCGGGGAGCTGTTTTTT
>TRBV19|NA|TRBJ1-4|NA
CASSILAASEKLFF
NA
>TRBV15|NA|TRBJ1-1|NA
CATSRESVVNTEAFF
TGTGCCACCAGCAGAGAAAGTGTAGTGAACACTGAAGCTTTCTTT
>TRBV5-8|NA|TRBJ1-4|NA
CASSPTLQSTNEKLFF
TGTGCCAGCAGCCCTACTTTACAGTCAACTAATGAAAAACTGTTTTTT
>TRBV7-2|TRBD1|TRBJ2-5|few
CASSFRDSQETQYF
TGTGCCAGCAGCTTTCGGGACAGTCAAGAGACCCAGTACTTC
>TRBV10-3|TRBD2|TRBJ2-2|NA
CAIAGLAAGELFF
TGTGCCATCGCTGGACTAGCTGCCGGGGAGCTGTTTTTT
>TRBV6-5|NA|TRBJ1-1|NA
CASTTVMNTEAFF
TGTGCCAGCACGACAGTCATGAACACTGAAGCTTTCTTT
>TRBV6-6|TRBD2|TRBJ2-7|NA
CASSRLGLAGEQYF
TGTGCCAGCAGCCGGTTGGGACTAGCAGGCGAGCAGTACTTC
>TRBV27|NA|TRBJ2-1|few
CASSPGTGHNEQFF
TGTGCCAGCAGTCCCGGGACTGGACACAATGAGCAGTTCTTC